This entry lists 22 T cell receptor beta chains sequenced from one sample in a study of blood T cell repertoires in COVID-19. Generated by immunoSEQ multiplex PCR, the TCRdb table keeps only in-frame clones and is missing some. Of over 150,000 clones listed, roughly nine tenths are singletons. Sequencing was done on a sample of PBMCs or T cells enriched from blood (not recorded which). These receptors all stem from a woman younger than 45 who had recovered from COVID-19.

The V call is TRBV7-2, the J call TRBJ2-1; unclear D gene. The germline V and J ends were trimmed by 0 bases and 1 base, with 16 bases remaining between them. Germline V gene sequence: CDR1 SGHTA, CDR2 FQGNSA. The CDR3 loop spans 18 amino acids. The CDR3: CASSLAVESRGSYNEQFF. CDR3 nucleotides: TGTGCCAGCAGCTTAGCTGTAGAGAGTCGTGGTTCCTACAATGAGCAGTTCTTC.

This clone has more than one count but fewer than ten. The J gene is TRBJ2-1, the V gene TRBV7-6; weak D call: TRBD1 (5 bases). This CDR3 region has 16 residues. V dropped 2 bases and J dropped 4 bases, with 15 bases sitting between them. Germline loops: CDR1 SGHVS, CDR2 FNYEAQ. The CDR3 DNA sequence: TGTGCCAGCAGCTTATTAGGGCAGGGCGGTTACAATGAGCAGTTCTTC. It specifies CASSLLGQGGYNEQFF.

V and J are TRBV11-2 and TRBJ2-7, with D uncertain. Per the germline V gene, CDR1 is SGHAT and CDR2 is FQNNGV. V was cut by 2 bases and J by 2 bases, with 10 bases left in between. This CDR3 region has 14 residues. The CDR3 DNA reads TGTGCCAGCAGCTTACCCGCGGCCCCCTACGAGCAGTACTTC. Translated, it gives CASSLPAAPYEQYF. The full variable domain, with the rest looked up from reference TRBV11-2 and TRBJ2-7, is EAGVAQSPRYKIIEKRQSVAFWCNPISGHATLYWYQQILGQGPKLLIQFQNNGVVDDSQLPKDRFSAERLKGVDSTLKIQPAKLEDSAVYLCASSLPAAPYEQYFGPGTRLTVT.

This chain's CDR3 is CASSLVGGDNIQYF. For the CDR3, the DNA is TGTGCCAGCAGCTTAGTCGGAGGGGATAACATTCAGTACTTC. V gene TRBV7-9 combines with J gene TRBJ2-4; D is perhaps TRBD2 (6 bases). This CDR3 contains 14 residues. CDR1 and CDR2 (germline): SEHNR, FQNEAQ (reference sequence). The V gene lost 1 base and the J gene lost 7 bases, with 11 bases spanning the gap.

The rearrangement links TRBV13 to TRBJ2-7; 8 bases line up with TRBD1. After removal of 5 bases from V and 5 bases from J, the junction contained 5 bases not matched to a gene. Germline assignment: CDR1 PRHDT and CDR2 FYEKMQ (reference sequence). CDR3 size: 13 residues. DNA for the CDR3: TGTGCCAGCAGCGTCAGGGGGCACCACGAGCAGTACTTC. Protein: CASSVRGHHEQYF.

This clone turned up a few times. The chain joins TRBV6-5 to TRBJ1-2, with 7 bases identical to TRBD1. This CDR3 spans 12 amino acids. The V segment lost 6 bases and the J segment 8 bases; nucleotides outside the gene matches: 6. Germline lookup yields CDR1 MNHEY and CDR2 SVGAGI. CDR3 in amino acids: CASSRQGRGYTF. DNA for the CDR3: TGTGCCAGCAGCCGACAGGGCCGGGGCTACACCTTC.

In its sample, this clone was seen once. The chain recombines TRBV6-6 with TRBJ1-5; D call uncertain. CDR3 size: 15 residues. V was trimmed by 2 bases and J by 0 bases, leaving 8 bases between them. From germline, CDR1 is MNHNY and CDR2 SVGAGI (reference sequence). Written as DNA, the CDR3 is TGTGCCAGCAGTTACGTCCAGGTTAGCAATCAGCCCCAGCATTTT. Translating gives CASSYVQVSNQPQHF.

The V call is TRBV9, the J call TRBJ2-2, with D possibly being TRBD2 (6 bases). The CDR3 extends over 15 amino acids. Germline lookup yields CDR1 SGDLS and CDR2 YYNGEE. The V and J ends lost 2 bases and 5 bases respectively, with 13 bases between them. The CDR3 protein is CASSVGDSGTGELFF. The CDR3 region has the DNA TGTGCCAGCAGCGTCGGGGACTCGGGGACCGGGGAGCTGTTTTTT.

In this sample, this clone turned up once. The chain uses TRBV6-5 and TRBJ2-1; 11 positions agree with TRBD2. The CDR3 loop spans 14 amino acids. V gave up 7 bases and J gave up 6 bases; unmatched junction bases: 5. From germline, CDR1 is MNHEY and CDR2 SVGAGI. The DNA for the CDR3 is TGTGCCAGCAACCCTAGCGGGAGGACCAATGAGCAGTTCTTC. Its translation: CASNPSGRTNEQFF.

J is TRBJ1-1 and V is TRBV11-3; 9 bases are a match to TRBD1. The CDR3 extends over 16 amino acids. Per the germline V gene, CDR1 is SGHNT and CDR2 is YENEEA. Trimming cost V 1 base and J 4 bases; bases outside gene matches: 7. Here the CDR3 DNA reads TGTGCCAGCAGCTTAGCGACAGGGGGATTTGGCACTGAAGCTTTCTTT. It codes for CASSLATGGFGTEAFF.

This CDR3 is CASSQVRAGGPTQTQYF. CDR3 DNA: TGTGCCAGCAGCCAAGTGCGAGCGGGGGGGCCTACACAGACCCAGTACTTC. V usage is TRBV3-1 (or the pseudogene TRBV3-2) and J usage is TRBJ2-5; TRBD2 aligns across 10 bases. CDR3 length equals 17 residues. V was clipped by 1 base and J by 6 bases; unmatched bases: 11. CDR1 and CDR2 from the germline V gene are LGHDT and YNNKEL (reference sequence).

This chain connects TRBV7-8 to TRBJ2-3; TRBD2 agrees at 7 bases. The V and J ends lost 1 base and 6 bases, in that order; junction bases with no gene match: 7. CDR1 and CDR2 (germline): SGHVS, FQNEAQ. This CDR3 comprises 15 residues. Written as DNA, the CDR3 is TGTGCCAGCAGCTTAGTCGCGGGAGCGGGGGATACGCAGTATTTT. This translates into CASSLVAGAGDTQYF.

V is TRBV7-9 and J is TRBJ2-1, with 7 bases identical to TRBD2. The germline CDR1 and CDR2 sequences are SEHNR and FQNEAQ (reference sequence). V lost 2 bases and J lost 8; bases outside the gene matches: 6. This CDR3 spans 14 amino acids. CDR3 protein: CASSLQLANDEQFF. The CDR3, as DNA: TGTGCCAGCAGCTTACAACTAGCGAACGATGAGCAGTTCTTC.

This chain uses TRBV7-2 with TRBJ2-7, with TRBD2 identical over 12 bases. Germline lookup yields CDR1 SGHTA and CDR2 FQGNSA. CDR3 size: 15 residues. V trimming: 5 bases; J trimming: 2 bases; junction bases outside the gene matches: 4. The CDR3 DNA reads TGTGCCAGCAGCACCCGACTAGCGGGGGCCTACGAGCAGTACTTC. Translating gives CASSTRLAGAYEQYF.

The rearrangement uses TRBV6-5 and TRBJ2-7; possibly TRBD1 for D (5 bases). Germline loops: CDR1 MNHEY, CDR2 SVGAGI. This CDR3 has 14 amino acids. Trimming took off 6 bases at V and 0 bases at J, with 12 bases between the two ends. The CDR3 nucleotides are TGTGCCAGCAGGCCGACAGAATACTCCTACGAGCAGTACTTC. Encoded protein: CASRPTEYSYEQYF.

The chain recombines TRBV4-1 with TRBJ2-5; TRBD2 matches 7 bases. Looked up from germline, CDR1 is MGHRA and CDR2 is YSYEKL. This CDR3 comprises 15 residues. Trimming took 4 bases from V and 2 from J; bases not matched to a gene: 7. This chain's CDR3 is CASSRAGARQETQYF. In DNA, the CDR3 is TGCGCCAGCAGCCGGGCGGGAGCGCGACAAGAGACCCAGTACTTC.

The DNA of the CDR3 is TGTGCCAGCAGCTTAGAGCAACTAGCGGGGCTTTCCTACAATGAGCAGTTCTTC. It specifies CASSLEQLAGLSYNEQFF. This rearrangement joins TRBV7-2 to TRBJ2-1; 10 nucleotides line up with TRBD2. The J segment lost 1 base and the V segment lost 1 base, leaving 7 bases of the junction unmatched. Looked up from germline, CDR1 is SGHTA and CDR2 is FQGNSA. The CDR3 contains 18 residues.

The chain couples TRBV7-9 to TRBJ2-3, with 10 bases that match TRBD2. Germline V gene lookup returns CDR1 SEHNR and CDR2 FQNEAQ (reference sequence). Losses at the gene ends were 4 bases for V and 3 bases for J; bases not matched to a gene: 7. The CDR3 spans 16 residues. The CDR3 DNA is TGTGCCAGCAGCTCCCAAGCGGGAGGGATAACAGATACGCAGTATTTT. Protein: CASSSQAGGITDTQYF.

The chain links TRBV7-3 to TRBJ1-2, with no clear D. The CDR3 has 15 amino acids. Germline CDR1 SGHTA, CDR2 FQGTGA. With 5 bases removed from V and 4 bases from J, the gap between germline ends came to 17 bases. The CDR3 bases are TGTGCCAGCAGCCCTCGGAGTGTGCCCCTCTATGGCTACACCTTC. Translation: CASSPRSVPLYGYTF.

CDR3 sequence: CASSSDYSSLEQYF. The CDR3 coding sequence is TGTGCCAGCAGCTCGGACTACTCTTCTCTCGAGCAGTACTTC. The chain carries TRBV7-2 and TRBJ2-7; perhaps TRBD2 as D (6 bases). CDR3 size: 14 residues. V shed 4 bases and J shed 6 bases, with 16 bases lying between them. The germline V gene encodes CDR1 SGHTA and CDR2 FQGNSA.

The genes are TRBV6-5 and TRBJ1-5, with D tentatively TRBD1 (5 bases). Trimming left V 6 bases short and J 6 bases short, with 12 bases between. This CDR3 has 13 residues. CDR1 MNHEY and CDR2 SVGAGI come from the germline V gene. This chain's CDR3 is CASRPGSRQPQHF. The CDR3 DNA sequence: TGTGCCAGCAGGCCAGGGTCTCGTCAGCCCCAGCATTTT.

V is TRBV11-2 and J is TRBJ2-3; D remains ambiguous. This CDR3 spans 14 amino acids. Germline V gene data show CDR1 as SGHAT and CDR2 as FQNNGV. V lost 5 bases to trimming and J lost 1 base, with 10 bases between them. The chain's CDR3 is CASSLQTRTDTQYF. The CDR3 nucleotides read TGTGCCAGCAGCCTACAGACGCGCACAGATACGCAGTATTTT.